Listed below are T cell receptor beta chains from one sample, sequenced in a study of PD-L1 blockade in urothelial cancer. Sequencing was performed with immunoSEQ multiplex PCR; in TCRdb, only in-frame clones are kept and a portion is missing. In the table there are under 30,000 clones, around 87% of which are singletons. Sample: PBMCs, taken around atezolizumab (anti-PD-L1) treatment. The receptors were sampled from a man aged 50 to 60 with urothelial cancer. Both conserved end residues are part of each CDR3. D genes are given only for firm matches. Some rows mark clone size as missing; the rest say once, few, many or name a class of expanded clone.

CDR3aa: CASRGSETGELFF
CDR3nt: TGTGCCAGCCGGGGTTCGGAAACCGGGGAGCTGTTTTTT
abundance: NA
v_gene: TRBV6-4
j_gene: TRBJ2-2
d_gene: NA

CDR3aa: CASSQDRGDTQYF
CDR3nt: TGCGCCAGCAGCCAAGATCGGGGAGATACGCAGTATTTT
abundance: NA
v_gene: TRBV4-1
j_gene: TRBJ2-3
d_gene: NA

CDR3aa: CASSFPGSGEPQHF
CDR3nt: TGTGCCAGCAGCTTTCCAGGGTCGGGGGAGCCCCAGCATTTT
abundance: NA
v_gene: TRBV5-5
j_gene: TRBJ1-5
d_gene: NA

CDR3aa: CASSYSQPGGGYTF
CDR3nt: TGTGCCAGCAGTTACTCGCAGCCAGGGGGAGGCTACACCTTC
abundance: NA
v_gene: TRBV6-5
j_gene: TRBJ1-2
d_gene: TRBD1

CDR3aa: CASSPNGDTQYF
CDR3nt: TGTGCCAGCAGCCCCAACGGAGATACGCAGTATTTT
abundance: once
v_gene: TRBV7-3
j_gene: TRBJ2-3
d_gene: NA

CDR3aa: CAWSRGPGYEQYF
CDR3nt: TGTGCCTGGAGTCGAGGGCCTGGCTACGAGCAGTACTTC
abundance: NA
v_gene: TRBV30
j_gene: TRBJ2-7
d_gene: NA

CDR3aa: CASSLIGNQPQHF
CDR3nt: TGTGCCAGCAGTTTAATCGGCAATCAGCCCCAGCATTTT
abundance: NA
v_gene: TRBV28
j_gene: TRBJ1-5
d_gene: NA

CDR3aa: CASSSEGASNYGYTF
CDR3nt: TGCGCCAGCAGCAGCGAGGGCGCCAGTAACTATGGCTACACCTTC
abundance: NA
v_gene: TRBV5-1
j_gene: TRBJ1-2
d_gene: NA

CDR3aa: CASSYWDRGLRTEAFF
CDR3nt: TGTGCCAGCAGTTACTGGGACAGGGGGCTTCGCACTGAAGCTTTCTTT
abundance: NA
v_gene: TRBV6-6
j_gene: TRBJ1-1
d_gene: TRBD1

CDR3aa: CASSAAGEPYQETQYF
CDR3nt: TGTGCCAGCAGTGCCGCAGGGGAACCGTACCAAGAGACCCAGTACTTC
abundance: once
v_gene: TRBV6-1
j_gene: TRBJ2-5
d_gene: NA

CDR3aa: CASSLVDRDNSPLHF
CDR3nt: TGCGCCAGCAGCCTGGTGGACAGGGATAATTCACCCCTCCACTTT
abundance: NA
v_gene: TRBV4-3
j_gene: TRBJ1-6
d_gene: TRBD1

CDR3aa: CASSKEGDRGPLNPGTNQYNEQFF
CDR3nt: TGTGCCAGCAGCAAAGAGGGGGACAGGGGACCACTAAATCCCGGGACTAACCAATACAATGAGCAGTTCTTC
abundance: NA
v_gene: TRBV21-1
j_gene: TRBJ2-1
d_gene: NA